This T cell receptor (beta chain) was sequenced in a study of blood T cell repertoires in COVID-19. Study context: Samples of COVID-19 (acute and convalescent) were obtained from the United States, Italy and Spain. The analysed material was cDNA or gDNA that came from T cells, B-cell-depleted T cells, or PBMCs.

Germline V gives CDR1 SGHVS, CDR2 FNYEAQ. V was cut by 5 bases and J by 2 bases, with 18 bases left in between. The CDR3 extends over 16 amino acids. Authors' processing steps: For nucleated cells, counts were estimated from reference gene primer amplification. TCRdb's copy holds only in-frame clones and misses some; the assay was immunoSEQ multiplex PCR. That table supplies the V and J calls and clone size; D and trimming were determined from the DNA. The data show approximately 110,000 clones, about 85% seen once. The specimen sequenced was peripheral blood. This receptor was identified in a man aged 50-60 years with acute or convalescent COVID-19. The rearrangement links TRBV7-6 to TRBJ2-5; possibly TRBD1 for D (5 bases). CDR3 nucleotides: TGTGCCAGCAGCCCAACCGCTAGGACACGTCAAGAGACCCAGTACTTC. Translation gives CASSPTARTRQETQYF.